Sequencing of this TCR beta chain was carried out in a study of T cells in Graves' hyperthyroidism and ophthalmopathy (dated by TCRdb to the late 2010s). Study-wide context: Peripheral blood was collected at initial diagnosis, before any treatment. A discovery cohort of about a hundred patients, 43 with Graves' ophthalmopathy and 55 to 65 with stable Graves' hyperthyroidism, was used to find distinguishing TCR V-J signatures. Prospective prediction of ophthalmopathy was tested in an independent validation cohort consisting of fewer than 20 hyperthyroidism patients and more than 15 patients who later progressed to ophthalmopathy. The roughly 90 discovery patients were divided at random into training and test sets in a 7:3 ratio. Thyroid tissue and blood T-cell repertoires from six Graves' hyperthyroidism patients were also compared in the study. Following sampling, methimazole starting at 30 mg daily was given to hyperthyroidism patients, and high-dose intravenous methylprednisolone was given to ophthalmopathy patients. The paper describes TCR Vbeta CDR3 sequencing of 140 or so peripheral blood samples, made up of fewer than 50 ophthalmopathy patients, roughly 72 hyperthyroidism patients and 17 progressor patients.

In its sample, this clonotype was seen many times. What antigen it recognizes has not been identified. No much larger clonotype is one base removed from it; base qualities were not supplied. General findings and caveats noted by the study authors: In validation, progression to ophthalmopathy was predicted by the model with 70.59% sensitivity and around 75% specificity, a median of roughly 6.4 months before onset. A 13 V-J signature model separated ophthalmopathy from stable hyperthyroidism, with 87.88% sensitivity and roughly 81% specificity in cross-validation and 80%/75% in testing. Most expanded thyroid clonotypes (frequency above 0.001) were also detected in blood, suggesting blood repertoires may reflect thyroid immune responses. Sample size was not statistically predetermined, and blinding of investigators to group allocation was not performed.

Amplification of TCR beta CDR3 regions was carried out from RNA transcripts. The first round of RT-PCR for the TCR CDR3 was performed with the HTBI primer set and the Qiagen OneStep RT-PCR kit. Libraries were constructed in a second round of multiplex PCR, after which size selection and purification were carried out. Sequencing of the libraries was done on an Illumina HiSeq2000 using paired-end 100 bp reads. Per the original workflow: Raw data were processed with SOAPnuke, discarding reads with adapters, uncalled bases, mean Phred below 15, or no exact constant-primer or identifier match. COPE v1.2.5 was used to merge high-quality paired reads, and clonotypes were defined as unique nucleotide sequences. Clonotypes were aligned to IMGT TRBV, TRBD and TRBJ reference segments using MiTCR v1.1. Analysis was restricted to V-J combinations with a frequency above 0.0001, which covered roughly 99% of repertoires. A TCS score was defined as the ratio of F50 (clonal expansion) to E x V (chaos), with BLOSUM62-based TCRdist applied between CDR3 peptides within each V-J. Welch's t-statistics and random forest reduced roughly 530 V-J features to some 14, which were used in a naive Bayes classifier (R e1071). TCRdb reprocessing: public reads trimmed at Q25 with fastp, clones called with MiXCR, in-frame beta chains kept. Rows merge per CDR3 protein into single entries with the most common DNA and genes. The V and J calls and clone size come from TCRdb's table, not from the authors' own analysis. The sample profile shows over 120,000 distinct CDR3 sequences; approximately 20% of them were found once. About 67% of the sample lies in the top ten.

The hyperthyroidism patients were between 18 and 65 years old and newly diagnosed, with a disease duration of less than 2 months. Patients with uncontrolled infections, other autoimmune diseases, pregnancy or lactation were excluded. Diagnoses relied on clinical symptoms, serum thyroxine and TRAb, thyroid ultrasound and orbital computed tomography. Blood from progressor patients was collected at the time of first diagnosis with hyperthyroidism, before any ophthalmopathy symptoms had appeared. PBMCs were separated from approximately 10 ml of fresh peripheral blood using Ficoll-Paque density gradient centrifugation. Progressor patients were initially diagnosed with Graves' hyperthyroidism and developed ophthalmopathy during follow-up. Total RNA was extracted using Trizol reagent, and RNA quality was assessed on an Agilent 2100 Bioanalyzer. The material sequenced was blood. The TCR sequence derives from a woman in her 50s with Graves' hyperthyroidism that later progressed to Graves' ophthalmopathy.

Here the CDR3 is given as CASSYPTTVRTGELFF. The nucleotide sequence is TGTGCCAGCAGTTACCCCACGACGGTCCGCACCGGGGAGCTGTTTTTT. The sequence links TRBV6-2 or TRBV6-3 to TRBJ2-2; the D gene remains uncertain. Based on the germline V gene, the CDR1 and CDR2 sequences are MNHEY and SVGEGT. The CDR3 contains 16 residues, cysteine and phenylalanine counted. The DNA shown is the 48-base CDR3, in frame from base 1. Between the V and J ends, shortened by 2 bases and 4 bases respectively, the junction contains 14 bases.